These T cell receptor beta chains were read from a single sample in a study of technical replicates of blood from several donors. Measured with immunoSEQ multiplex PCR; TCRdb has only the in-frame clones, and not every one. The sample shows tens of thousands of clones, 95% to 96% of them seen only once. Sample: T cells isolated from PBMCs. The receptor source for this set is a human donor in good health. The CDR3 runs from the conserved cysteine through the conserved F or W. The D gene is left open where the match is weak. The size field is filled for only some rows; it gives once, few, many or a size class.

13 . TRBJ1-1 . TRBV19 CASSTHLNTEAFF TGTGCCAGTAGTACACATTTGAACACTGAAGCTTTCTTT
19 TRBD1 TRBJ2-6 . TRBV4-2 CASSLSSGTGDSGANVLTF TGTGCCAGCAGCCTCTCTTCCGGGACAGGTGACTCTGGGGCCAACGTCCTGACTTTC
13 . TRBJ1-2 . TRBV28 CASSLSTGNGYTF TGTGCCAGCAGTTTGTCAACAGGGAATGGCTACACCTTC
15 . TRBJ2-3 . TRBV11-3 CASSLRLDGTDTQYF TGTGCCAGCAGCTTGAGGCTAGACGGCACAGATACGCAGTATTTT
13 TRBD1 TRBJ1-1 . TRBV25-1 CASSKRQGAEAFF TGTGCCAGCAGTAAACGACAGGGGGCTGAAGCTTTCTTT
17 TRBD1 TRBJ1-2 . TRBV11-2 CASSLSIGAGGVGGYTF TGTGCCAGCAGCTTAAGTATCGGCGCAGGGGGCGTTGGGGGCTACACCTTC
16 . TRBJ1-2 . TRBV28 CASSYYIQGSTSGYTF TGTGCCAGCAGTTACTACATACAGGGTTCTACGTCTGGCTACACCTTC
13 . TRBJ2-1 . TRBV11-2 CASSNRRLDEQFF TGTGCCAGCAGCAATCGGAGGCTTGATGAGCAGTTCTTC
15 . TRBJ2-2 . TRBV4-1 CASSQGTANTGELFF TGCGCCAGCAGCCAAGGAACAGCGAACACCGGGGAGCTGTTTTTT
15 TRBD1 TRBJ2-7 . TRBV5-1 CASSAGQGRFYEQYF TGCGCCAGCAGCGCGGGACAGGGACGTTTCTACGAGCAGTACTTC
17 TRBD2 TRBJ2-1 . TRBV5-1 CASSLAGGTRRVNEQFF TGCGCCAGCAGCTTGGCCGGAGGGACTAGAAGGGTCAATGAGCAGTTCTTC
15 TRBD2 TRBJ2-7 . TRBV6-1 CASRALAVLFYEQYF TGTGCCAGCCGAGCTCTAGCGGTGCTGTTCTACGAGCAGTACTTC
15 TRBD2 TRBJ2-7 once TRBV5-1 CASSFGTSGRFEQYF TGCGCCAGCAGCTTCGGGACTAGCGGGAGGTTCGAGCAGTACTTC
18 TRBD2 TRBJ2-5 . TRBV5-4 CASSSGGSGSAGQETQYF TGTGCCAGCAGCTCAGGCGGTAGCGGGAGTGCGGGGCAAGAGACCCAGTACTTC
11 . TRBJ1-4 few TRBV4-1 CASSLSEKLFF TGCGCCAGCAGCCTAAGCGAAAAACTGTTTTTT
14 . TRBJ1-1 . TRBV10-3 CAISEGEHNTEAFF TGTGCCATCAGTGAAGGAGAACATAACACTGAAGCTTTCTTT
15 . TRBJ2-1 . TRBV19 CASTNRVGNYNEQFF TGTGCCAGTACTAACAGGGTCGGGAACTACAATGAGCAGTTCTTC
13 . TRBJ1-1 . TRBV6-1 CASSEARGTEAFF TGTGCCAGCAGTGAAGCTCGGGGGACTGAAGCTTTCTTT
16 TRBD1 TRBJ2-7 . TRBV7-9 CASSSIPRTGRPEQYF TGTGCCAGCAGCTCCATTCCACGGACAGGTCGCCCCGAGCAGTACTTC
14 . TRBJ1-3 . TRBV18 CASSPTGSGNTIYF TGTGCCAGCTCACCAACAGGGAGTGGAAACACCATATATTTT
16 TRBD1 TRBJ2-3 once TRBV9 CASSYSGTGVADTQYF TGTGCCAGCAGCTACTCCGGGACAGGGGTAGCAGATACGCAGTATTTT
13 . TRBJ1-1 once TRBV6-1 CASSGRGNTEAFF TGTGCCAGCAGTGGGCGAGGGAACACTGAAGCTTTCTTT
13 . TRBJ2-7 . TRBV6-5 CASNRGGSYEQYF TGTGCCAGCAATAGGGGCGGCTCCTACGAGCAGTACTTC
13 . TRBJ1-1 . TRBV9 CASSRDLNTEAFF TGTGCCAGCAGCCGGGATCTGAACACTGAAGCTTTCTTT
15 . TRBJ2-7 . TRBV6-1 CASSEAGISSYEQYF TGTGCCAGCAGTGAGGCCGGGATCAGCTCCTACGAGCAGTACTTC
12 . TRBJ2-7 . TRBV18 CASSPTTIEQYF TGTGCCAGCTCACCTACGACAATTGAGCAGTACTTC
16 TRBD1 TRBJ1-1 . TRBV5-1 CASSGGQGLMNTEAFF TGCGCCAGCAGCGGGGGACAGGGACTAATGAACACTGAAGCTTTCTTT
14 TRBD1 TRBJ2-7 . TRBV6-1 CASSNPGGQYEQYF TGTGCCAGCAGTAACCCAGGGGGCCAGTACGAGCAGTACTTC
14 . TRBJ1-1 . TRBV19 CASSSRDIPTEAFF TGTGCCAGTAGTTCCCGGGACATCCCCACTGAAGCTTTCTTT